This TCR beta chain was recovered during a study of blood T cell repertoires in COVID-19. About the research overall: T cells, B-cell-depleted T cells, or PBMCs supplied cDNA or gDNA.

Authors' data handling: How many nucleated cells were present was estimated from reference gene primer amplification. Profiled with immunoSEQ multiplex PCR; TCRdb holds only in-frame clones, not every one. That table supplies the V and J calls and clone size; D and trimming were determined from the DNA. The table lists 150,000 to 200,000 clones, about 85% of them singletons. Looked up from germline, CDR1 is MDHEN and CDR2 is SYDVKM. V gave up 4 bases and J gave up 0 bases, with 7 bases separating them. CDR3 size: 14 residues. The chain carries TRBV28 and TRBJ1-3; no firm D call. The sequence derives from a woman of 80 years or more in a cohort sampled during active or convalescent COVID-19. Sequencing was performed on peripheral blood. CDR3 region: CASSSEVSGNTIYF. DNA for the CDR3: TGTGCCAGCAGTTCTGAGGTCTCTGGAAACACCATATATTTT.